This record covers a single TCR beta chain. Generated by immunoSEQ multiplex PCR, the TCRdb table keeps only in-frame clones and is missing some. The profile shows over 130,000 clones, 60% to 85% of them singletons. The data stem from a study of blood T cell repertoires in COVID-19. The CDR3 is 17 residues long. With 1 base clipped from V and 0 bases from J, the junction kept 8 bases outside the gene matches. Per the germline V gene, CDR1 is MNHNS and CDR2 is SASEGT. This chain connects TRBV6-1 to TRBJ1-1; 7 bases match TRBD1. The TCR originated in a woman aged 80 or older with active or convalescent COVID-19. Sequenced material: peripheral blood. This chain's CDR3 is CASSEVNRGRMNTEAFF. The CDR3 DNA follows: TGTGCCAGCAGTGAAGTGAACAGGGGCCGAATGAACACTGAAGCTTTCTTT.